This T cell receptor (beta chain) emerged from a study of blood T cell repertoires in COVID-19. Original handling: The assay estimated nucleated cells by amplifying reference gene primers. This table comes from immunoSEQ multiplex PCR, and its TCRdb copy is limited to in-frame clones, with some not included. V, J and clone size are taken as reported in that table, and D and trimming were inferred from the DNA itself. The sample lists tens of thousands of clones, around 91% occurring once. The CDR3 spans 16 residues. Germline values: CDR1 SGHAT, CDR2 FQNNGV. The junction had 10 bases not matched to a gene; V was cut back by 5 bases and J by 6 bases.

This sequence was found in a woman aged 55-69 years with active COVID-19. Sequencing was done on a sample of peripheral blood. J is TRBJ2-4 and V is TRBV11-2; 10 bases agree with TRBD1. Here the CDR3 reads CASSVRQGAEGNIQYF. The CDR3 bases are TGTGCCAGCAGCGTTAGACAGGGGGCAGAGGGAAACATTCAGTACTTC.